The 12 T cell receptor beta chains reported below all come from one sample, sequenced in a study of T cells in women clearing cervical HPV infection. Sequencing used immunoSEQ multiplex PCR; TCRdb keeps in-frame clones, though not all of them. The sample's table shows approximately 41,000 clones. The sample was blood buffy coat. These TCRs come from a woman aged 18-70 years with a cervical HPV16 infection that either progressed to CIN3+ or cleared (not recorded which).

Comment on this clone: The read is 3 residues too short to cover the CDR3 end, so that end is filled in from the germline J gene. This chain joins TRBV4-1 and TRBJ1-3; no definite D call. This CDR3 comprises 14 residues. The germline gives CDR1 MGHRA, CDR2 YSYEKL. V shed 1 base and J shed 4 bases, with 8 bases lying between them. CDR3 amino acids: CASSQGEQGNTIYF. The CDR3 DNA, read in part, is TGCGCCAGCAGCCAAGGCGAACAGGGAAACACC.

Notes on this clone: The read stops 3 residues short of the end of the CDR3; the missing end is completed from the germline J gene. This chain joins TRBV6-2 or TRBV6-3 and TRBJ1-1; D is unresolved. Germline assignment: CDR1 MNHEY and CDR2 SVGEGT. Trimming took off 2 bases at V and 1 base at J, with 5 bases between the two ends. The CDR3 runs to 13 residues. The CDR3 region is CASSYLRNTEAFF. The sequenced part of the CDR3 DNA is TGTGCCAGCAGTTACCTCAGGAACACTGAA.

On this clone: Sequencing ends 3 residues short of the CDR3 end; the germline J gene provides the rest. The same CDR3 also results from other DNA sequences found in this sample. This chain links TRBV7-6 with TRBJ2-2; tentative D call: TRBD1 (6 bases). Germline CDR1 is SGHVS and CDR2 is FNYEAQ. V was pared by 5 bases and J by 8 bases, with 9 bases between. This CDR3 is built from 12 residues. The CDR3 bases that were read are TGTGCCAGCAGCCCCGGGACAGGGGAG. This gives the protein CASSPGTGE. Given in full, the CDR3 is CASSPGTGELFF.

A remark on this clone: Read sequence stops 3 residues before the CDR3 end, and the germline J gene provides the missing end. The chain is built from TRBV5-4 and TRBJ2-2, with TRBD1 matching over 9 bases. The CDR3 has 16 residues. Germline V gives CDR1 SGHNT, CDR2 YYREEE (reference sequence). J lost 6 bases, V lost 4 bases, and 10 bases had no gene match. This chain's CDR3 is CASSVGGTGNPGELFF. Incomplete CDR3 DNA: TGTGCCAGCAGCGTAGGGGGGACAGGGAATCCCGGGGAG.

CDR3 DNA (partial): TGTGCCATCAGTGATCCGGACAGGGCTGGGTCCTACGAG. This translates into CAISDPDRAGSYE. The entire CDR3 reads CAISDPDRAGSYEQYF. The chain couples TRBV10-3 to TRBJ2-7; 8 bases align to TRBD1. Read sequence stops 3 residues before the CDR3 end, and the germline J gene provides the missing end. Germline V gene lookup returns CDR1 ENHRY and CDR2 SYGVKD. With V trimmed by 3 bases and J by 1 base, 8 bases remained unmatched. The CDR3 consists of 16 residues.

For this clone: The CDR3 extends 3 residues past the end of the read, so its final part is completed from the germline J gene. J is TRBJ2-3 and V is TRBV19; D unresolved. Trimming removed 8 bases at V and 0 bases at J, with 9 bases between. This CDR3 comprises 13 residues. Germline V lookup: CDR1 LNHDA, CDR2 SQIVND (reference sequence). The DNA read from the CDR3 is TGTGCCAGTTCAGAGACTAGCACAGATACG. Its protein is CASSETSTDT. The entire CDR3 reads CASSETSTDTQYF.

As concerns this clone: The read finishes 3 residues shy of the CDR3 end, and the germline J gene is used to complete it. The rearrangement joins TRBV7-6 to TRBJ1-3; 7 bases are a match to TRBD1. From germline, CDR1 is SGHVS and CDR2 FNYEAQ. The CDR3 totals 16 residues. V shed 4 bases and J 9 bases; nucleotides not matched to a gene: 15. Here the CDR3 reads CASSSEARGMRGTIYF. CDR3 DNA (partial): TGTGCCAGCAGCTCAGAGGCCAGGGGGATGAGGGGCACC.

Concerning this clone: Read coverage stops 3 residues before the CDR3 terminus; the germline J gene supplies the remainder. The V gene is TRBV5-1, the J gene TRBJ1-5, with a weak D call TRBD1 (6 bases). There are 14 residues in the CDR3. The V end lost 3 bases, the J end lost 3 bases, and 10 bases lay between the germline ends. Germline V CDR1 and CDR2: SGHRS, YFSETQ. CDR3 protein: CASSSGQSNQPQHF. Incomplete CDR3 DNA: TGCGCCAGCAGCTCCGGACAGTCCAATCAGCCC.

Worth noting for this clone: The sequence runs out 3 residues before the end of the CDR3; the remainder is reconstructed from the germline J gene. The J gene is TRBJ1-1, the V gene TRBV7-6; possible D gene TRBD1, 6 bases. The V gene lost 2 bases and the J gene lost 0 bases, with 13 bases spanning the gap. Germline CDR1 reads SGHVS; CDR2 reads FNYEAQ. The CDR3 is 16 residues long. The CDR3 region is CASSLTGFSMNTEAFF. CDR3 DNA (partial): TGTGCCAGCAGCTTAACAGGGTTTAGCATGAACACTGAA.

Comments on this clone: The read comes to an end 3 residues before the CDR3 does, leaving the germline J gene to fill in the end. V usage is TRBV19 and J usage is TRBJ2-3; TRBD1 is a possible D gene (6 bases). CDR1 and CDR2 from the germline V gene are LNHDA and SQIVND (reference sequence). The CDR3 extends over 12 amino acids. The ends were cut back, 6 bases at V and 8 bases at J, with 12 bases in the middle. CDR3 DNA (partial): TGTGCCAGTAGCCTCCCCAGGGGTACG. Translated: CASSLPRGT. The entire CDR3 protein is CASSLPRGTQYF.

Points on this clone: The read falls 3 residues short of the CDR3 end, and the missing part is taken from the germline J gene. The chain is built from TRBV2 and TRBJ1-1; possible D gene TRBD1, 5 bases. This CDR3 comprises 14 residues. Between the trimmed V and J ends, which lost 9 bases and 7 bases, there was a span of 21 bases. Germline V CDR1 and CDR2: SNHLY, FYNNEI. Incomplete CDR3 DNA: TGTGCCAGAAAACGTACTGGGGGGGGAGGTGAA. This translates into CARKRTGGGGE. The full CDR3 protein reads CARKRTGGGGEAFF.

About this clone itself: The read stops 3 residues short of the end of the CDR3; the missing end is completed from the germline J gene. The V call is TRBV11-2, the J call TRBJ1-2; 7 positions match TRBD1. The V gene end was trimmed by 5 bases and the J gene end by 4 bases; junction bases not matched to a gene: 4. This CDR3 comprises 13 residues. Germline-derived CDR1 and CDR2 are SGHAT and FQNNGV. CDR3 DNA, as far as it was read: TGTGCCAGCAGCCCCACAGGGGCCTATGGC. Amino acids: CASSPTGAYG. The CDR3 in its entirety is CASSPTGAYGYTF.